This TCR beta chain was captured by sequencing in a study of PD-1 blockade in classical Hodgkin lymphoma. Time point specified: cycle 4 day 1 (C4D1), after six to seven weeks of nivolumab. All the patients suffered relapse after autologous stem cell transplantation, and brentuximab vedotin exposure differed. Repertoires were generated with immunoSEQ multiplex PCR, while TCRdb's copy carries only in-frame clones and drops some. The repertoire consists of approximately 110,000 clones, with roughly 87% occurring once and the leading ten covering about 20%. This receptor was identified in a human donor with classical Hodgkin lymphoma. This sample comprised peripheral blood mononuclear cells (PBMCs), obtained before the fourth cycle of nivolumab.

The CDR3 spells CASSESDRGSYNEQFF. In nucleotides, the CDR3 is TGCGCCAGCAGTGAGTCTGACAGGGGCTCCTACAATGAGCAGTTCTTC. The V call is TRBV10-2, the J call TRBJ2-1, with 8 bases fitting TRBD1. Germline loops: CDR1 WSHSY, CDR2 SAAADI. With V trimmed by 0 bases and J by 0 bases, 1 base remained unmatched. The CDR3 runs 16 residues.